The present entry profiles one T cell receptor (beta chain) with its context. Antigen specificity is unknown. This sample was included in a study of graft-versus-host responses after intestinal transplantation. The assay was immunoSEQ multiplex PCR, and TCRdb's table has in-frame clones only and misses some. This table holds about 71,000 clones, 90% to 95% found once. With 7 bases removed from V and 5 bases from J, the gap between germline ends came to 20 bases. Germline CDR1 LNHDA, CDR2 SQIVND (reference sequence). CDR3 size: 15 residues. The TCR was taken from a human donor who received an intestinal transplant. This specimen consisted of unstimulated CD8+ T cells sorted from spleen or lymph node cells, obtained before intestinal transplant. The V call is TRBV19, the J call TRBJ2-5, with TRBD1 as a possible D gene (7 bases). CDR3 protein: CASTETAGQRETQYF. The CDR3 nucleotides read TGTGCCAGTACCGAAACCGCGGGACAGAGGGAGACCCAGTACTTC.